The 17 T cell receptor beta chains reported below all come from one sample, sequenced in a study of blood T cell repertoires in COVID-19. Assay used: immunoSEQ multiplex PCR; TCRdb lists only in-frame clones, some missing. The table has around 280,000 clones, 75% to 90% seen once. Input material: peripheral blood. The receptors were gathered from a woman in her thirties who had recovered from COVID-19.

DNA for the CDR3: TGTGCCAGCAGGTCACCGGGACTAGCGGGGGGTAATGAGCAGTTCTTC. This translates into CASRSPGLAGGNEQFF. The chain carries TRBV28 and TRBJ2-1; 15 positions match TRBD2. Germline V gene data show CDR1 as MDHEN and CDR2 as SYDVKM. The CDR3 sequence is 16 residues long. Trimming at V came to 6 bases and at J to 7 bases, leaving 7 bases not matched to a gene.

The chain uses TRBV28 and TRBJ2-2; TRBD2 might be the D (6 bases). This CDR3 region has 14 residues. Per the germline V gene, CDR1 is MDHEN and CDR2 is SYDVKM. The ends were cut back, 6 bases at V and 4 bases at J, with 12 bases in the middle. The CDR3 DNA sequence: TGTGCCAGCAGCGAGGGACTCTTCACCGGGGAGCTGTTTTTT. Translating it yields CASSEGLFTGELFF. Supplemented by reference TRBV28 and TRBJ2-2, the full variable domain reads DVKVTQSSRYLVKRTGEKVFLECVQDMDHENMFWYRQDPGLGLRLIYFSYDVKMKEKGDIPEGYSVSREKKERFSLILESASTNQTSMYLCASSEGLFTGELFFGEGSRLTVL.

The gene calls are TRBV9 and TRBJ2-7; no definite D call. CDR1 and CDR2 from the germline V gene are SGDLS and YYNGEE. Trimming pared 3 bases from V and 3 bases from J, leaving 7 bases between. There are 12 residues in the CDR3. The CDR3 region has the DNA TGTGCCAGCAGCGACGATAGCTACGAGCAGTACTTC. Translated, it gives CASSDDSYEQYF.

The genes are TRBV6-2 or TRBV6-3 and TRBJ2-7; TRBD1 matches at 7 bases. The V gene's germline CDR1 is MNHEY and CDR2 SVGEGT. The CDR3 loop spans 14 amino acids. J lost 2 bases, V lost 4 bases, and 5 bases had no gene match. CDR3 sequence (DNA): TGTGCCAGCAGTTCGGCAGGGGGTACCTACGAGCAGTACTTC. Its translation: CASSSAGGTYEQYF.

This clone occurred a few times. The chain recombines TRBV21-1 with TRBJ2-1; the table's D call TRBD2 went unverified against the DNA. TRBV21-1 counts as a pseudogene. The CDR3 extends over 17 amino acids. In nucleotides, the CDR3 is TGTGCCAGCAGGCTTGGGCTAGCGGGAGGCATATTCAATGAGCAGTTCTTC. Amino acid sequence: CASRLGLAGGIFNEQFF.

The chain links TRBV7-8 to TRBJ1-2; D perhaps matches TRBD1 (5 bases). The germline V gene encodes CDR1 SGHVS and CDR2 FQNEAQ. The CDR3 sequence is 15 residues long. The V end lost 5 bases, the J end lost 0 bases, and 13 bases lay between the germline ends. CDR3 sequence (DNA): TGTGCCAGCAGCATAGACAGCAGCCCTAACTATGGCTACACCTTC. The encoded protein is CASSIDSSPNYGYTF.

On this clone itself: Its ends do not fully match the called genes, so a read error is possible. In DNA form, the CDR3 reads TGTGCCAGCAGTCTAATGCCGGGACAGGAGGTCTTC. Translated, it gives CASSLMPGQEVF. The chain is built from TRBV28 and TRBJ2-7; 8 bases fit TRBD1. This CDR3 has 12 residues. Germline loops: CDR1 MDHEN, CDR2 SYDVKM.

The chain couples TRBV19 to TRBJ1-1; no firm D call. Germline CDR1 and CDR2: LNHDA and SQIVND (reference sequence). The CDR3 is 15 residues long. The V and J ends lost 1 base and 0 bases respectively, with 9 bases between them. The CDR3 coding sequence is TGTGCCAGTAGTATAGTTCAACAGTTGAACACTGAAGCTTTCTTT. Its translation is CASSIVQQLNTEAFF.

The chain has TRBV5-1 and TRBJ2-5; D perhaps matches TRBD2 (6 bases). The V gene lost 3 bases and the J gene lost 0 bases, with 12 bases spanning the gap. The germline V gene has CDR1 SGHRS and CDR2 YFSETQ. The CDR3 sequence is 15 residues long. CDR3 in amino acids: CASSWRGTYQETQYF. The CDR3, as DNA: TGCGCCAGCAGCTGGAGGGGAACCTACCAAGAGACCCAGTACTTC.

V and J are TRBV10-3 and TRBJ1-1; possible D gene TRBD1, 5 bases. Germline V gives CDR1 ENHRY, CDR2 SYGVKD. Trimming removed 3 bases at V and 2 bases at J, with 7 bases between. The CDR3 length is 13 residues. CDR3 DNA sequence: TGTGCCATCAGTGAAACAGGAAACACTGAAGCTTTCTTT. Translating gives CAISETGNTEAFF.

This chain connects TRBV28 to TRBJ2-7; perhaps TRBD1 as D (6 bases). Trimming stripped 8 bases from V and 6 bases from J, with 20 bases between. Looked up from germline, CDR1 is MDHEN and CDR2 is SYDVKM. The CDR3 covers 14 residues. The CDR3, as DNA: TGTGCCAGCGGACCCGGACAGTTCACCCTCGAGCAGTACTTC. It yields the protein CASGPGQFTLEQYF. Together with reference TRBV28 and TRBJ2-7, the CDR3 gives the full variable domain: DVKVTQSSRYLVKRTGEKVFLECVQDMDHENMFWYRQDPGLGLRLIYFSYDVKMKEKGDIPEGYSVSREKKERFSLILESASTNQTSMYLCASGPGQFTLEQYFGPGTRLTVT.

This clone was detected once. The chain has TRBV6-1 and TRBJ1-2; 9 positions agree with TRBD1. The CDR3 runs 14 residues. In germline, CDR1 is MNHNS, CDR2 SASEGT. The V and J ends lost 2 bases and 4 bases, in that order; junction bases with no gene match: 2. CDR3 nucleotide sequence: TGTGCCAGCAGTGAATCGGGACAGGGCTATGGCTACACCTTC. The encoded protein is CASSESGQGYGYTF.

This clone has only one observation. J is TRBJ2-2 and V is TRBV25-1; D gene uncertain. The germline CDR1 and CDR2 sequences are MGHDK and SYGVNS. The CDR3 sequence is 12 residues long. Trimming pared 8 bases from V and 3 bases from J, leaving 7 bases between. CDR3 region: CASGTDTGELFF. CDR3 sequence (DNA): TGTGCCAGCGGTACAGACACCGGGGAGCTGTTTTTT.

The V call is TRBV11-2, the J call TRBJ1-1; 11 bases are shared with TRBD1. The CDR3 contains 13 residues. With 1 base clipped from V and 9 bases from J, the junction kept 1 base outside the gene matches. The germline CDR1 and CDR2 sequences are SGHAT and FQNNGV. This chain's CDR3 is CASSLADRGQAFF. CDR3 DNA sequence: TGTGCCAGCAGCTTAGCGGACAGGGGGCAAGCTTTCTTT.

The gene calls are TRBV5-1 and TRBJ1-4, with D possibly TRBD1 on 5 matching bases. The V and J ends lost 3 bases and 8 bases respectively, with 11 bases between them. CDR3 length: 13 amino acids. CDR1 is SGHRS and CDR2 is YFSETQ in the germline V gene. CDR3 sequence reads: CASSSDQGEKLFF. Written as DNA, the CDR3 is TGCGCCAGCAGCTCGGACCAGGGAGAAAAACTGTTTTTT. Variable domain in full (rest from reference TRBV5-1 and TRBJ1-4): KAGVTQTPRYLIKTRGQQVTLSCSPISGHRSVSWYQQTPGQGLQFLFEYFSETQRNKGNFPGRFSGRQFSNSRSEMNVSTLELGDSALYLCASSSDQGEKLFFGSGTQLSVL.

With respect to this clone: One end of the junction does not line up with germline, which may come from a read error. V usage is TRBV12-3 or TRBV12-4 and J usage is TRBJ1-2; 7 bases map to TRBD1. The CDR3 runs 11 residues. The CDR3 spells CASSSGDSIDF. The DNA for the CDR3 is TGTGCCAGCAGCTCCGGGGACAGCATTGACTTC.

This clone was counted a single time. This rearrangement joins TRBV28 to TRBJ2-1; TRBD2 matches 10 bases. Trimming took 5 bases from V and 1 from J; bases not matched to a gene: 2. This CDR3 comprises 15 residues. Germline-derived CDR1 and CDR2 are MDHEN and SYDVKM. CDR3 residues: CASSEAGGSYNEQFF. The CDR3 DNA reads as TGTGCCAGCAGTGAAGCGGGAGGGTCCTACAATGAGCAGTTCTTC.